Described below is a single T cell receptor beta chain sequence and its context. This entry is derived from a study of technical replicates of blood from several donors. Germline assignment: CDR1 SGDLS and CDR2 YYNGEE. The CDR3 length is 13 residues. V lost 4 bases and J 8 bases, leaving 15 bases between the germline ends. Data came from immunoSEQ multiplex PCR; TCRdb stores just in-frame clones and leaves some out. The profile shows some 64,000 clones, almost 95% of them singletons. The sample taken for sequencing was PBMCs. The J gene is TRBJ1-2, the V gene TRBV9, with a possible D match to TRBD1 (5 bases). This TCR came from a human donor in good health. Some clones in this sample may be carry-over from other donors' samples. CDR3 loop: CASSLAGGRGYTF. DNA of the CDR3: TGTGCCAGCAGCTTGGCGGGGGGTAGGGGCTACACCTTC.